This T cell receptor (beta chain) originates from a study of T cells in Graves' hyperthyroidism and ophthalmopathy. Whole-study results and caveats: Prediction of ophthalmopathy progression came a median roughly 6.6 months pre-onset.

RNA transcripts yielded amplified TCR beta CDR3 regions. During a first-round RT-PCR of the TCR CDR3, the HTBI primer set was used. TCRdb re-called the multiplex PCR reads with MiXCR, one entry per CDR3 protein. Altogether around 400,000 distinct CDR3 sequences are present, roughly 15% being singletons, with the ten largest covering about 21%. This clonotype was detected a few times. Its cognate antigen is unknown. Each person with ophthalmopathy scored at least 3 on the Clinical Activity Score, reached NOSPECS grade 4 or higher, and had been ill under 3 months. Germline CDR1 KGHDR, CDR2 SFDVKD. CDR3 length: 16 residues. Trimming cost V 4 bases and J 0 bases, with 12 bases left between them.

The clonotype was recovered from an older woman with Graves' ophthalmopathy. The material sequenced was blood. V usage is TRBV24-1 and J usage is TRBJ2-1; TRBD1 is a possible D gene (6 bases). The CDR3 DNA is TGTGCCACCAGTGAGGACAGCGCCAGCTCCTACAATGAGCAGTTCTTC. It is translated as CATSEDSASSYNEQFF.